One sample yielded the 22 T cell receptor beta chains listed below, sequenced in a study of blood T cell repertoires in COVID-19. Generated by immunoSEQ multiplex PCR, the TCRdb table keeps only in-frame clones and is missing some. The sample holds 150,000 to 200,000 clones, roughly 80% seen once. Sequences were obtained from peripheral blood. The receptors here all came from a woman aged 80 or over with COVID-19, enrolled during active disease.

The sample holds one count of this clone. The chain couples TRBV5-4 to TRBJ2-1; 7 nucleotides match TRBD2. Trimming removed 3 bases from V and 2 bases from J; junction bases left unmatched: 2. The germline gives CDR1 SGHNT, CDR2 YYREEE (reference sequence). This CDR3 has 14 amino acids. CDR3 coding DNA: TGTGCCAGCAGCTCGGCGGGGGCCTACAATGAGCAGTTCTTC. Residues: CASSSAGAYNEQFF.

The chain recombines TRBV7-9 with TRBJ2-1; 9 bases line up with TRBD1. Germline CDR1 is SEHNR and CDR2 is FQNEAQ (reference sequence). The CDR3 consists of 16 residues. V gave up 5 bases and J gave up 6 bases; unmatched junction bases: 11. Written as DNA, the CDR3 is TGTGCCAGCAGCGGATTACGAGGGACAGGGAGCAATGAGCAGTTCTTC. Protein sequence: CASSGLRGTGSNEQFF. Supplemented by reference TRBV7-9 and TRBJ2-1, the full variable domain reads DTGVSQNPRHKITKRGQNVTFRCDPISEHNRLYWYRQTLGQGPEFLTYFQNEAQLEKSRLLSDRFSAERPKGSFSTLEIQRTEQGDSAMYLCASSGLRGTGSNEQFFGPGTRLTVL.

The gene calls are TRBV5-6 and TRBJ2-3; 9 bases map to TRBD1. Germline CDR1 reads SGHDT; CDR2 reads YYEEEE. CDR3 length: 15 residues. V lost 0 bases and J lost 2; bases outside the gene matches: 1. The chain's CDR3 is CASSLDRGLTDTQYF. CDR3 DNA: TGTGCCAGCAGCTTGGACAGGGGGCTCACAGATACGCAGTATTTT.

The chain combines TRBV6-1 with TRBJ1-1, with 9 bases lining up with TRBD1. CDR1 and CDR2 (germline): MNHNS, SASEGT. The J segment lost 3 bases and the V segment lost 2 bases, leaving 13 bases of the junction unmatched. The CDR3 length is 18 residues. CDR3 in DNA: TGTGCCAGCAGTGAAAACCCCCCCGGGACAGGGCCCCACACTGAAGCTTTCTTT. As protein: CASSENPPGTGPHTEAFF.

The chain has TRBV5-3 and TRBJ2-3; possible D gene TRBD2, 6 bases. TRBV5-3 falls under the ORF class, with uncertain function. V lost 7 bases to trimming and J lost 2 bases, with 23 bases between them. The CDR3 has 17 residues. The CDR3 loop is CARPFDRDFGPTDTQYF. The CDR3, as DNA: TGTGCCAGACCCTTCGATCGGGACTTTGGGCCCACAGATACGCAGTATTTT.

V is TRBV5-5 and J is TRBJ1-2; 11 bases fit TRBD1. Trimming cost V 3 bases and J 6 bases; bases outside gene matches: 10. Germline assignment: CDR1 SGHKS and CDR2 YYEKEE (reference sequence). The CDR3 consists of 16 residues. CDR3 sequence reads: CASSSLGQGAYNGYTF. The CDR3 DNA follows: TGTGCCAGCAGCTCACTTGGACAGGGGGCTTACAATGGCTACACCTTC.

The rearrangement links TRBV13 to TRBJ2-2, with 16 bases identical to TRBD2. Trimming removed 5 bases from V and 1 base from J; junction bases left unmatched: 10. Germline V gene lookup returns CDR1 PRHDT and CDR2 FYEKMQ (reference sequence). CDR3 size: 20 residues. The CDR3 DNA reads TGTGCCAGCAGCCCCCTAGGGACTAGCGGGGGGGCGGTGAACACCGGGGAGCTGTTTTTT. It translates to CASSPLGTSGGAVNTGELFF.

This clone occurred a few times. V gene TRBV18 combines with J gene TRBJ2-6, with D tentatively TRBD2 (5 bases). The CDR3 is 15 residues long. Trimming left V 3 bases short and J 1 base short, with 7 bases between. In germline, CDR1 is KGHSH, CDR2 LQKENI. CDR3 nucleotides: TGTGCCAGCTCACCCACGGGGTCTGGGGCCAACGTCCTGACTTTC. Translating it yields CASSPTGSGANVLTF.

This rearrangement joins TRBV15 to TRBJ2-7; possibly TRBD1 for D (6 bases). This CDR3 contains 16 residues. V lost 3 bases to trimming and J lost 0 bases, with 15 bases between them. Germline assignment: CDR1 LNHNV and CDR2 YYDKDF (reference sequence). CDR3 in amino acids: CATSRGYRASSYEQYF. The CDR3 region has the DNA TGTGCCACCAGCAGGGGGTACAGGGCGAGCTCCTACGAGCAGTACTTC.

This chain joins TRBV10-3 and TRBJ1-6, with 9 bases that match TRBD1. The CDR3 extends over 14 amino acids. V trimming: 6 bases; J trimming: 10 bases; junction bases outside the gene matches: 7. The germline gives CDR1 ENHRY, CDR2 SYGVKD. The CDR3 loop reads CAISQQGAESPLHF. In DNA, the CDR3 is TGTGCCATCAGCCAACAGGGGGCTGAATCACCCCTCCACTTT.

In nucleotides, the CDR3 is TGTGCCAGCAGCCCATTCACGGGGGGCGCCTACAATGAGCAGTTCTTC. Translated: CASSPFTGGAYNEQFF. This sequence joins TRBV3-1 (or the pseudogene TRBV3-2) and TRBJ2-1; tentative D call: TRBD2 (7 bases). The CDR3 has 16 residues. V gave up 4 bases and J gave up 2 bases, with 15 bases separating them. Germline-derived CDR1 and CDR2 are LGHDT and YNNKEL (reference sequence).

The gene calls are TRBV7-2 and TRBJ1-2; 11 bases fit TRBD1. CDR1 and CDR2 (germline): SGHTA, FQGNSA. The ends lost 5 bases at V and 5 bases at J; junction bases unmatched: 7. CDR3 length: 15 amino acids. The CDR3 nucleotides read TGTGCCAGCAGCCTCACCGGGACAGGGGGATATGGCTACACCTTC. As protein: CASSLTGTGGYGYTF.

This chain joins TRBV27 and TRBJ1-1; perhaps TRBD1 as D (6 bases). Germline CDR1 MNHEY, CDR2 SMNVEV (reference sequence). V lost 6 bases and J lost 2, with 10 bases in between. The CDR3 is 13 residues long. The CDR3, as DNA: TGTGCCAGCAGGCTCAGGGGAAACACTGAAGCTTTCTTT. Its translation: CASRLRGNTEAFF.

J is TRBJ2-1 and V is TRBV9; 10 positions agree with TRBD2. CDR1 SGDLS and CDR2 YYNGEE come from the germline V gene. CDR3 size: 17 residues. Trimming took 4 bases from V and 0 from J; bases not matched to a gene: 7. The CDR3 DNA sequence: TGTGCCAGCAGCCCCTATAGCGGGGGGAGCTCCTACAATGAGCAGTTCTTC. Amino acid sequence: CASSPYSGGSSYNEQFF. Drawing the rest from reference TRBV9 and TRBJ2-1, the complete variable domain is DSGVTQTPKHLITATGQRVTLRCSPRSGDLSVYWYQQSLDQGLQFLIQYYNGEERAKGNILERFSAQQFPDLHSELNLSSLELGDSALYFCASSPYSGGSSYNEQFFGPGTRLTVL.

This clone was picked up a small number of times. The chain recombines TRBV3-1 (or the pseudogene TRBV3-2) with TRBJ1-6, with D hard to call. With 2 bases removed from V and 6 bases from J, the gap between germline ends came to 11 bases. CDR1 and CDR2 (germline): LGHDT, YNNKEL (reference sequence). This CDR3 comprises 15 residues. CDR3 coding DNA: TGTGCCAGCAGCCAAACCGCGACTCCTAATTCACCCCTCCACTTT. This codes for CASSQTATPNSPLHF.

The chain combines TRBV27 with TRBJ1-6; possibly TRBD1 for D (6 bases). The CDR3 has 17 amino acids. Trimming cost V 0 bases and J 2 bases, with 11 bases left between them. CDR1 and CDR2 from the germline V gene are MNHEY and SMNVEV (reference sequence). The CDR3, as DNA: TGTGCCAGCAGTTTATCTAGAACAGGGACCTATAATTCACCCCTCCACTTT. It translates to CASSLSRTGTYNSPLHF.

The J gene is TRBJ2-2, the V gene TRBV6-5, with D tentatively TRBD1 (6 bases). V was cut by 7 bases and J by 6 bases, with 18 bases left in between. The germline gives CDR1 MNHEY, CDR2 SVGAGI. The CDR3 is 15 residues long. In DNA, the CDR3 is TGTGCCAGCATACCTTGGCAGGGGTACGCCGGGGAGCTGTTTTTT. This translates into CASIPWQGYAGELFF.

The V call is TRBV5-1, the J call TRBJ1-2, with D maybe TRBD1 (6 bases). Per germline, CDR1 SGHRS and CDR2 YFSETQ. This CDR3 comprises 14 residues. The V gene lost 4 bases and the J gene lost 7 bases, with 17 bases spanning the gap. The CDR3 here is CASSPGTPGSGYTF. CDR3 nucleotide sequence: TGCGCCAGCAGCCCAGGGACACCCGGGTCTGGCTACACCTTC.

This sequence joins TRBV6-1 and TRBJ1-5; 10 bases are a match to TRBD1. CDR1 is MNHNS, CDR2 SASEGT, per germline. The CDR3 runs to 19 residues. V shed 4 bases, J shed 0 bases, and the junction held 12 bases outside the gene matches. The CDR3 coding sequence is TGTGCCAGCAGTGTCGATCCGGGACAGGGGTTTTATAGCAATCAGCCCCAGCATTTT. This translates into CASSVDPGQGFYSNQPQHF.

The chain recombines TRBV5-1 with TRBJ1-2; D not certain. The CDR3 extends over 14 amino acids. Looked up from germline, CDR1 is SGHRS and CDR2 is YFSETQ. Between the trimmed V and J ends, which lost 3 bases and 8 bases, there was a span of 17 bases. The CDR3 DNA follows: TGCGCCAGCAGCTCCCTCCCCGGGAACATCGGCTACACCTTC. This gives the protein CASSSLPGNIGYTF.

The chain carries TRBV3-1 (or the pseudogene TRBV3-2) and TRBJ2-3; 11 bases are a match to TRBD2. Trimming cost V 4 bases and J 6 bases; bases outside gene matches: 3. The CDR3 extends over 14 amino acids. Germline loops: CDR1 LGHDT, CDR2 YNNKEL (reference sequence). The CDR3 DNA reads TGTGCCAGCAGCCCCGGGACTAGCGGCGATACGCAGTATTTT. Protein product: CASSPGTSGDTQYF.

This chain links TRBV6-5 with TRBJ1-3; D remains unclear. Trimming removed 6 bases from V and 2 bases from J, with 5 bases in between. Germline V gene lookup returns CDR1 MNHEY and CDR2 SVGAGI. The CDR3 length is 12 residues. Here the CDR3 DNA reads TGTGCCAGCAGGGGCCCTGGAAACACCATATATTTT. Protein product: CASRGPGNTIYF.